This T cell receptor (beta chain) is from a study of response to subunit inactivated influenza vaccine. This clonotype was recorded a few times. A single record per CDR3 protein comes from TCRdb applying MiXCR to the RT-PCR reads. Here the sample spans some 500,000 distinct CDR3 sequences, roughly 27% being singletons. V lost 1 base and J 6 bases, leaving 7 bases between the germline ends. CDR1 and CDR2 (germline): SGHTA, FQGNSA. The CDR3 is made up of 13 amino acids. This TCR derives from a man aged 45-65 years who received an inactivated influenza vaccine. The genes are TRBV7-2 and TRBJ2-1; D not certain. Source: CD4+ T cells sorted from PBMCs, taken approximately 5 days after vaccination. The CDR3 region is CASSLGQPNEQFF. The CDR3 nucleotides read TGTGCCAGCAGCTTAGGGCAACCCAATGAGCAGTTCTTC.